This T cell receptor beta chain originates from a study of vaccination and CD4 T cells after COVID-19. Overall study findings and caveats: Reactive clonotype counts went from median around 20 after infection to roughly 40 after vaccination, nonsignificantly.

The treatment denotes: 10-day PBMC culture with coronavirus spike peptide pools or control peptides (ViraFEST assay). The unexposed donor gave CD4+ T cells before the COVID-19 pandemic (2011-2018). First, ViraFEST expanded antigen-specific T cells with peptide pools, and next it sequenced the TCRs. In its sample, this clonotype was seen a few times. What it binds is unknown. The assay that was used to sequence DNA from cultured CD4+ T cells was the Oncomine TCR Beta short-read assay. The source of extracted genomic DNA was cultured CD4+ T cells. One entry per CDR3 protein, called by TCRdb with MiXCR from the PCR reads. The sample includes thousands of distinct CDR3 sequences, less than 45% of them seen just once. The sequencing input was CD4+ T cells from blood, cultured in vitro. The TCR originated in a human donor in good health.

The CDR3 loop reads CASKNTGELFF. CDR3 sequence (DNA): TGTGCCAGCAAAAACACCGGGGAGCTGTTTTTT. The chain employs TRBV2 and TRBJ2-2; D is ambiguous. V lost 7 bases and J 2 bases, leaving 2 bases between the germline ends. From germline, CDR1 is SNHLY and CDR2 FYNNEI. The CDR3 has 11 residues. Full variable domain (remainder filled in from reference TRBV2 and TRBJ2-2): EPEVTQTPSHQVTQMGQEVILRCVPISNHLYFYWYRQILGQKVEFLVSFYNNEISEKSEIFDDQFSVERPDGSNFTLKIRSTKLEDSAMYFCASKNTGELFFGEGSRLTVL.